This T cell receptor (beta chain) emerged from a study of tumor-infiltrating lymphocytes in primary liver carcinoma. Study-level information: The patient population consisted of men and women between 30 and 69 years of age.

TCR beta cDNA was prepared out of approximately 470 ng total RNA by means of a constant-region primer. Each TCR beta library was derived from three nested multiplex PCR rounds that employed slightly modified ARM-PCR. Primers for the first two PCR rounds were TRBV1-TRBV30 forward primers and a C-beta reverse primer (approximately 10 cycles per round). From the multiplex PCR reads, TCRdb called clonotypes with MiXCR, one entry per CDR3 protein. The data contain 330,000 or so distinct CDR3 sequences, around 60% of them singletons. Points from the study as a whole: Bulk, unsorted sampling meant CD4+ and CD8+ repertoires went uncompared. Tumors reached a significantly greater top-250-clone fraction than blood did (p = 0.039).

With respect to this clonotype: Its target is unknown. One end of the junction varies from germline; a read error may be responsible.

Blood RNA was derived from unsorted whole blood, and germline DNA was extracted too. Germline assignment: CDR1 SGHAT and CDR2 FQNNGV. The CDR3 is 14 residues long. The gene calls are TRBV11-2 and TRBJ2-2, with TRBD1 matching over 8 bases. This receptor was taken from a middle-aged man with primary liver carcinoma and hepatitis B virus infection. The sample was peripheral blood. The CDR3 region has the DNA TGTGCCAGCAGCTTGACAGGGGCCGGCGGGGAGCTGTTTTTC. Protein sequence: CASSLTGAGGELFF.